This passage covers 15 T cell receptor beta chains from one sample sequenced in a study of identical twins. TCRdb ran MiXCR on the 5' RACE reads and lists one entry per CDR3 protein. The sample records 450,000 or so distinct CDR3 sequences, approximately 17% being singletons. Sequencing was performed on naive T cells sorted from blood. These receptors originate from a man aged 45-65 years in good health.

This clonotype was recorded at least ten times. The gene calls are TRBV4-3 and TRBJ2-1; either TRBD1 or TRBD2 may fit D (6 bases each). The CDR3 covers 14 residues. Germline V gene lookup returns CDR1 LGHNA and CDR2 YSLEER. Trimming cost V 3 bases and J 3 bases, with 9 bases left between them. The CDR3 sequence is CASSQRGVYNEQFF. CDR3 nucleotide sequence: TGCGCCAGCAGCCAGAGGGGGGTCTACAATGAGCAGTTCTTC.

This clonotype appeared a single time. The chain links TRBV9 to TRBJ1-5, with no clear D. The CDR3 covers 10 residues. V lost 8 bases and J lost 9, with 9 bases in between. Germline V gene sequence: CDR1 SGDLS, CDR2 YYNGEE. In DNA form, the CDR3 reads TGTGCCAGTACCGTGGGGCCCCAGCATTTT. Its protein product is CASTVGPQHF.

A few counts support this clonotype. The rearrangement uses TRBV20-1 and TRBJ1-1, with D perhaps matching TRBD1 (5 bases). V shed 6 bases and J shed 0 bases, with 14 bases lying between them. Germline V gene sequence: CDR1 DFQATT, CDR2 SNEGSKA (reference sequence). This CDR3 region has 14 residues. CDR3 sequence (DNA): TGCAGTGCGAAGACAGAAAATCTGAACACTGAAGCTTTCTTT. This translates into CSAKTENLNTEAFF.

This clonotype was picked up a small number of times. The V and J genes are TRBV5-1 and TRBJ2-7, with TRBD2 as a possible D gene (5 bases). The germline V gene encodes CDR1 SGHRS and CDR2 YFSETQ. There are 12 residues in the CDR3. Trimming removed 0 bases at V and 6 bases at J, with 7 bases between. In nucleotides, the CDR3 is TGCGCCAGCAGCTTGGATGGACTCGAGCAGTACTTC. Translation gives CASSLDGLEQYF.

This clonotype was detected ten times or more. J is TRBJ2-1 and V is TRBV11-2; perhaps TRBD1 as D (5 bases). This CDR3 region has 14 residues. Trimming pared 1 base from V and 8 bases from J, leaving 12 bases between. CDR1 and CDR2 (germline): SGHAT, FQNNGV. The CDR3 region is CASSLGWTSDEQFF. Written as DNA, the CDR3 is TGTGCCAGCAGCTTAGGTTGGACATCGGATGAGCAGTTCTTC.

This clonotype has ten or more counts. This chain connects TRBV4-2 to TRBJ2-1; D not resolved. Between the trimmed V and J ends, which lost 2 bases and 3 bases, there was a span of 8 bases. CDR1 is LGHNA and CDR2 is YNFKEQ in the germline V gene. This CDR3 contains 14 residues. The CDR3 sequence is CASSQFDGYNEQFF. The CDR3 coding sequence is TGTGCCAGCAGCCAATTTGACGGCTACAATGAGCAGTTCTTC.

V gene TRBV9 combines with J gene TRBJ2-1; possibly TRBD2 for D (5 bases). Germline values: CDR1 SGDLS, CDR2 YYNGEE. CDR3 length equals 15 residues. The germline V and J ends were trimmed by 0 bases and 1 base, with 8 bases remaining between them. CDR3 residues: CASSVVGGSYNEQFF. For the CDR3, the DNA is TGTGCCAGCAGCGTAGTGGGCGGGTCCTACAATGAGCAGTTCTTC. Together with reference TRBV9 and TRBJ2-1, the CDR3 gives the full variable domain: DSGVTQTPKHLITATGQRVTLRCSPRSGDLSVYWYQQSLDQGLQFLIQYYNGEERAKGNILERFSAQQFPDLHSELNLSSLELGDSALYFCASSVVGGSYNEQFFGPGTRLTVL.

The chain has TRBV20-1 and TRBJ2-2; the D is unclear. The germline V gene has CDR1 DFQATT and CDR2 SNEGSKA (reference sequence). V shed 3 bases and J shed 4 bases, with 6 bases lying between them. The CDR3 has 12 residues. CDR3 residues: CSASRSTGELFF. CDR3 coding DNA: TGCAGTGCTAGTAGGAGCACCGGGGAGCTGTTTTTT.

The sample holds many counts of this clonotype. The chain uses TRBV15 and TRBJ2-1; D not certain. This CDR3 contains 12 residues. Germline-derived CDR1 and CDR2 are LNHNV and YYDKDF (reference sequence). Trimming cost V 3 bases and J 2 bases, with 2 bases left between them. The CDR3 DNA sequence: TGTGCCACCAGCAGGGCCTACAATGAGCAGTTCTTC. It is translated as CATSRAYNEQFF.

The chain joins TRBV5-1 to TRBJ2-1, with no clear D. The germline gives CDR1 SGHRS, CDR2 YFSETQ. The CDR3 runs 14 residues. Trimming stripped 0 bases from V and 9 bases from J, with 13 bases between. The CDR3 is CASSLGAYQSEQFF. In DNA, the CDR3 is TGCGCCAGCAGCTTGGGTGCCTATCAGAGTGAGCAGTTCTTC. The whole variable domain, remainder taken from reference TRBV5-1 and TRBJ2-1, is KAGVTQTPRYLIKTRGQQVTLSCSPISGHRSVSWYQQTPGQGLQFLFEYFSETQRNKGNFPGRFSGRQFSNSRSEMNVSTLELGDSALYLCASSLGAYQSEQFFGPGTRLTVL.

This clonotype was detected ten times or more. The rearrangement joins TRBV6-6 to TRBJ2-3; D perhaps matches TRBD2 (5 bases). V gave up 9 bases and J gave up 0 bases, with 10 bases separating them. The CDR3 has 13 amino acids. Germline loops: CDR1 MNHNY, CDR2 SVGAGI (reference sequence). DNA of the CDR3: TGTGCCAGTGGGAGATCTAGCACAGATACGCAGTATTTT. It yields the protein CASGRSSTDTQYF.

The sample holds many counts of this clonotype. V gene TRBV25-1 combines with J gene TRBJ1-6; 10 bases are a match to TRBD1. V shed 6 bases, J shed 5 bases, and the junction held 1 base outside the gene matches. The CDR3 extends over 14 amino acids. CDR1 and CDR2 from the germline V gene are MGHDK and SYGVNS. CDR3: CASRGTGDNSPLHF. The CDR3 bases are TGTGCCAGCAGGGGGACAGGGGATAATTCACCCCTCCACTTT. The full variable domain, in which reference TRBV25-1 and TRBJ1-6 provide the parts outside the CDR3, is EADIYQTPRYLVIGTGKKITLECSQTMGHDKMYWYQQDPGMELHLIHYSYGVNSTEKGDLSSESTVSRIRTEHFPLTLESARPSHTSQYLCASRGTGDNSPLHFGNGTRLTVT.

V usage is TRBV20-1 and J usage is TRBJ2-3; 9 nucleotides match TRBD2. The ends lost 0 bases at V and 4 bases at J; junction bases unmatched: 20. CDR1 and CDR2 (germline): DFQATT, SNEGSKA (reference sequence). CDR3 length: 20 residues. CDR3 in amino acids: CSARDDRGSGSITGSDTQYF. The CDR3 region has the DNA TGCAGTGCTAGAGATGATCGGGGTAGCGGGAGCATCACTGGATCAGATACGCAGTATTTT.

This clonotype was picked up a small number of times. This rearrangement joins TRBV4-3 to TRBJ2-3; D is unresolved. The CDR3 sequence is 17 residues long. V was trimmed by 1 base and J by 3 bases, leaving 17 bases between them. CDR1 and CDR2 (germline): LGHNA, YSLEER. The CDR3 DNA follows: TGCGCCAGCAGCCAAGGGGTCTCCCTGAGGTGGACAGATACGCAGTATTTT. This codes for CASSQGVSLRWTDTQYF.

This clonotype occurred a few times. The J gene is TRBJ2-7, the V gene TRBV29-1; D gene uncertain. The germline V and J ends were trimmed by 0 bases and 7 bases, with 10 bases remaining between them. The CDR3 is made up of 12 amino acids. Germline lookup yields CDR1 SQVTM and CDR2 ANQGSEA. The CDR3 sequence: CSVEDPGREQYF. CDR3 sequence (DNA): TGCAGCGTTGAAGATCCGGGTCGAGAGCAGTACTTC.